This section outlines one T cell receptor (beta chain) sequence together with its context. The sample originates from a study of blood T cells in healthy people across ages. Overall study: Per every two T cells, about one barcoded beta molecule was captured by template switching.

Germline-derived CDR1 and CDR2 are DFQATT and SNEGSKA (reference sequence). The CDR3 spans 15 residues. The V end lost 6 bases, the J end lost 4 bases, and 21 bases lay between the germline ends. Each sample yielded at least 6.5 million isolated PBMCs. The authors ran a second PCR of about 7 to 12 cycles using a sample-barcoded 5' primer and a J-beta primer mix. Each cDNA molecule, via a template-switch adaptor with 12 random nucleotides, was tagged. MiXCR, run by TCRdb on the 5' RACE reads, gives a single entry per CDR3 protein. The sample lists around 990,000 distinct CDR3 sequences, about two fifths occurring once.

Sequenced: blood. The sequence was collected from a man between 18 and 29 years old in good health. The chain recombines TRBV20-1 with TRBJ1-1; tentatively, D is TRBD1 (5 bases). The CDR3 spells CSALLPGPPSTEAFF. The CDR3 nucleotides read TGCAGTGCCCTACTTCCGGGACCTCCTAGCACTGAAGCTTTCTTT.